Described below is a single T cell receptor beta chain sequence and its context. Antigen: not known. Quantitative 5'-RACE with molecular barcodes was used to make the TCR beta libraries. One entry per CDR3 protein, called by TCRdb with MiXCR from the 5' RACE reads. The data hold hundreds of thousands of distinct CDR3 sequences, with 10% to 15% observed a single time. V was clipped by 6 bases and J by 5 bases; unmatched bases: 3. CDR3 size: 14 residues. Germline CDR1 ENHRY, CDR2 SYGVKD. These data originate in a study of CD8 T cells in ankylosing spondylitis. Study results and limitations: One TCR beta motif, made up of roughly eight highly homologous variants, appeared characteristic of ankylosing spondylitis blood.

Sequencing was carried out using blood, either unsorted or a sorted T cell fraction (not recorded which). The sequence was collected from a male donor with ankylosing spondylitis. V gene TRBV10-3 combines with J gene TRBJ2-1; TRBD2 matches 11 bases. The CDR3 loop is CAIRVAGGNNEQFF. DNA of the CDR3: TGTGCCATCAGAGTAGCGGGAGGGAACAATGAGCAGTTCTTC.